This T cell receptor (beta chain) was sequenced during a study of shared clonotypes between healthy human individuals (dated by TCRdb to 2018 to 2021). About the full investigation: A couple of women and a few men aged 18 to 49 years were included in the cohort. For each donor, CD4 naive and CD4 memory were each given three plates, CD8 naive was given two plates, and CD8 memory was given one plate. The study deeply sequenced blood TCR repertoires of about five healthy adults to estimate repertoire size and the extent of clonotype sharing between individuals. Libraries were prepared and TCR repertoires were sequenced by different laboratories using diverse techniques, in order to increase sequencing depth and limit assay-specific biases. Leukapheresis yielded between about 0.85 and 10 billion PBMCs per donor.

V was cut back by 7 bases and J by 7 bases, leaving a gap of 14 bases between them. Via the germline V gene, CDR1 is SGDLS and CDR2 YYNGEE. The CDR3 sequence holds 12 residues, the cysteine and phenylalanine included. Only the CDR3 DNA is retained, 36 bases long and in frame from the first base. Healthy HIV-negative adults with no recently reported acute infections or vaccinations were included as donors. Every donor was a Caucasian adult living in Nashville, Tennessee, USA. CD4+ T cells were enriched by magnetic negative selection; naive cells were then positively selected on CD45RA, and the negative fraction formed the memory subset. After blood collection by leukapheresis, PBMCs were isolated using Ficoll-Histopaque density gradient centrifugation and then cryopreserved in the vapor phase of liquid nitrogen. Analytical flow cytometry was used to check the purity and quantity of every magnetically sorted T cell population. Each sorted fraction had its genomic DNA isolated and then quantified by UV absorbance on a Nanodrop 2000c.

On this clone itself: There is no known antigen for this receptor. Base qualities are not at hand, and no much larger clone is one base apart.

The research as a whole found: Sampling was restricted to blood, and TCR repertoires in tissue are likely to differ from TCR repertoires in blood. The small number of donors limited the genetic and exposure-history diversity represented. Based on pairwise subsampling, the degree of clonotype sharing among donors was expected to be affected by sequencing depth. Compared with non-shared clonotypes, clonotypes shared by all four sorted-subset donors had higher generation probabilities. Larger estimated clonotype richness was generally found for naive subsets than for memory subsets. Incomplete sequencing was indicated by rarefaction of sorted-subset datasets, despite the large sequencing depth. Across a handful of donors, roughly 5.4% of naive CD4, more than 3% of naive CD8, approximately 2.5% of memory CD4, and approximately 0.4% of memory CD8 clonotypes were shared.

Using the deep immunoSEQ assay, multiplex PCR amplified TCR CDR3 regions from genomic DNA. Extracted genomic DNA from each cell subset was distributed evenly across all wells of several immunoSEQ 96-well plates, and each plate was treated as a replicate. Each replicate PCR for sorted subsets received around 0.2 ug genomic DNA, equal to about 30,000 T cell genomes. Purified libraries were measured with a Qubit 3.0 fluorometer, size-checked on a Bioanalyzer 2100, and measured again with the KAPA Library Quantification kit. Every immunoSEQ 96-well plate was sequenced on a separate single-read 150-cycle Illumina NextSeq 550 flow cell. The published analysis was carried out like this. Because the immunoSEQ output held only junctional sequences and lacked quality scores, the filtering could not match the filtering applied to full-length reads. To assign V/J genes and CDR3, sequences were annotated using PyIR, a Python wrapper for IgBLAST v1.9, with IMGT germline references. Any read was removed if the V/J assignment was weak (E-value above 1e-6), the CDR3 was missing, or the read contained stop codons, out-of-frame junctions, or ambiguous translated residues. A V3J clonotype was defined by an identical inferred V gene, J gene, and CDR3 amino acid sequence. Percentage overlap between repertoires was calculated by dividing the number of shared unique clonotypes by the size of the smaller repertoire. Repertoire richness was assessed with RTK rarefaction, the Chao1 estimator, and Recon v2.1 estimates of unobserved clonotypes. Generation probabilities were computed with OLGA for all TCRbeta clonotypes obtained by the gDNA method from several donors. TCRdb's version of the immuneACCESS table is confined to in-frame rearrangements and falls short of the full clone set. An unresolved V gene accounts for under half of the shortfall where checked; the remainder is of unknown origin. Clone size and the V and J calls come from that table; the DNA yielded D and trimming. The table for this sample lists around 2.5 million clones; roughly 93% of them were counted only once. 0.36% of the sample belongs to the ten largest clones.

The rearranged segments are TRBV9 and TRBJ1-1; the D gene is unclear. Sample: naive CD4+ T cells from PBMCs. Read against the paper, the sample's cell subset or site label means: CD45RA+ positively selected. This clonotype was obtained from a man between 18 and 35 years old in good health. Some clones in this sample may be carry-over from other donors' samples. The nucleotide sequence reads TGTGCCAGCGGGAGGGCCGCCGGTGAAGCTTTCTTT. It codes for CASGRAAGEAFF.